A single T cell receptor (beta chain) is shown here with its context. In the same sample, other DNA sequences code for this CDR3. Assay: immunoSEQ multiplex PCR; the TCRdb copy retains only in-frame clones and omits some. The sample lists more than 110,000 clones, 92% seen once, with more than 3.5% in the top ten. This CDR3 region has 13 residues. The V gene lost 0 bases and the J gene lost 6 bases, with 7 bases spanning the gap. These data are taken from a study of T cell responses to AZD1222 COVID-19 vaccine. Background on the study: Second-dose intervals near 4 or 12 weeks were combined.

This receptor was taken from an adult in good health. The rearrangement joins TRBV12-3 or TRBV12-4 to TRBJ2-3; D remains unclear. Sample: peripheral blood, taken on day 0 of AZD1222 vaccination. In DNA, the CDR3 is TGTGCCAGCAGTTTAGCGGGAACTGATACGCAGTATTTT. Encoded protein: CASSLAGTDTQYF.